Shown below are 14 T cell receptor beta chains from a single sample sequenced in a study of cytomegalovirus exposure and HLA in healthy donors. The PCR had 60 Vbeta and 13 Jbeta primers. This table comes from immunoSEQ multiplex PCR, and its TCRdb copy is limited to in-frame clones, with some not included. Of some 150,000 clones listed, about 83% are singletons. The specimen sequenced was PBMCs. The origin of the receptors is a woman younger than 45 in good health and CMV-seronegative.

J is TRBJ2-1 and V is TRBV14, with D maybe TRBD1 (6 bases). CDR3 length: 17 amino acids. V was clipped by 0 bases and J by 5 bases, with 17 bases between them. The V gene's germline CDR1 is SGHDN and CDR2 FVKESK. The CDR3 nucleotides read TGTGCCAGCAGCCAAGATAATCTAGGGGGACCCGACAATGAGCAGTTCTTC. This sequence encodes CASSQDNLGGPDNEQFF.

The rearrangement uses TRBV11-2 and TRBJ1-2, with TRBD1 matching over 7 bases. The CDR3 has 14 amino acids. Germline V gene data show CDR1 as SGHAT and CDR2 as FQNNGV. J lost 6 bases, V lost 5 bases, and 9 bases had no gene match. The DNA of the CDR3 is TGTGCCAGCAGCCCATCAAAAGGGGGCGATGGCTACACCTTC. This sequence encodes CASSPSKGGDGYTF.

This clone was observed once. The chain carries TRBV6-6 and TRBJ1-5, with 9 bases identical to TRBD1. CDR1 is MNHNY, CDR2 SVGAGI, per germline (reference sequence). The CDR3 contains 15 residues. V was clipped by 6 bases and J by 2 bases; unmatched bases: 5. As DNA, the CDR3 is TGTGCCAGCAGGATACAGGGGGCAGGCAATCAGCCCCAGCATTTT. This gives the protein CASRIQGAGNQPQHF.

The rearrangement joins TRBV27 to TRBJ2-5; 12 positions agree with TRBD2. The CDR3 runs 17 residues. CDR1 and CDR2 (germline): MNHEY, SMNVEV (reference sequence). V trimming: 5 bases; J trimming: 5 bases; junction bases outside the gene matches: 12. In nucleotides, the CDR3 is TGTGCCAGCAGTATACCTCCTCTAGCGGGAGGGCTGGAGACCCAGTACTTC. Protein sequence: CASSIPPLAGGLETQYF.

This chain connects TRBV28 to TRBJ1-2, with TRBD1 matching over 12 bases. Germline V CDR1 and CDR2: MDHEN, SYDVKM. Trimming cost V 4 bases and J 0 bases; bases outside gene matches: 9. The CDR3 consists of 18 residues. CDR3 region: CASSSPGTGGSPNYGYTF. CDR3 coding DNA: TGTGCCAGCAGTTCGCCAGGGACAGGGGGCTCTCCTAACTATGGCTACACCTTC.

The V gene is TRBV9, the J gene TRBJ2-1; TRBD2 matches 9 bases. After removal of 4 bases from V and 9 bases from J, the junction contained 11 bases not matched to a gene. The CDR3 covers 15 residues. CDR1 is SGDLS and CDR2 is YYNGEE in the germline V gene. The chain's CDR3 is CASSPISGSNSEQFF. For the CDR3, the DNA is TGTGCCAGCAGCCCAATTAGCGGGAGTAATTCTGAGCAGTTCTTC. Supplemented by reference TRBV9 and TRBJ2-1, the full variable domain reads DSGVTQTPKHLITATGQRVTLRCSPRSGDLSVYWYQQSLDQGLQFLIQYYNGEERAKGNILERFSAQQFPDLHSELNLSSLELGDSALYFCASSPISGSNSEQFFGPGTRLTVL.

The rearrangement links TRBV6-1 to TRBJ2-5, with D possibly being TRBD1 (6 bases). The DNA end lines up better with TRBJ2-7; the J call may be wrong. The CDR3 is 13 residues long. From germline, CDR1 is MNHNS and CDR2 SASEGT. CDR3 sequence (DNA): TGTGCCAGCAGCGCCGGGACAAACGGCGAGCAGTACTTC. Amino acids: CASSAGTNGEQYF.

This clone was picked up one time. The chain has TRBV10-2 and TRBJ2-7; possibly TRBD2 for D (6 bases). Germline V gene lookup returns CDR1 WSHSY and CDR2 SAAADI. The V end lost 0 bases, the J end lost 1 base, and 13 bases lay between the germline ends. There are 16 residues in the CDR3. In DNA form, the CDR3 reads TGCGCCAGCAGTGAGTCGGTGGGGGGTCCTTCCTACGAGCAGTACTTC. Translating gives CASSESVGGPSYEQYF.

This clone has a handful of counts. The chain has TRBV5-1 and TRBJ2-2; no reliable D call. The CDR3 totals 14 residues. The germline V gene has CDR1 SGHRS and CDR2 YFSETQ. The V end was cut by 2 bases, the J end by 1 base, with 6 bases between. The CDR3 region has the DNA TGCGCCAGCAGCTTATCATTGAACACCGGGGAGCTGTTTTTT. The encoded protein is CASSLSLNTGELFF.

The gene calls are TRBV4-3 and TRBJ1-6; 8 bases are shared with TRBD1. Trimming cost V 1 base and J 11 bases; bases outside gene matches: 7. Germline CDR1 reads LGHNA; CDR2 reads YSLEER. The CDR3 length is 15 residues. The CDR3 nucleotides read TGCGCCAGCAGCCAAGGCGACAGGGGAATTCCACCCCTCCACTTT. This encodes CASSQGDRGIPPLHF.

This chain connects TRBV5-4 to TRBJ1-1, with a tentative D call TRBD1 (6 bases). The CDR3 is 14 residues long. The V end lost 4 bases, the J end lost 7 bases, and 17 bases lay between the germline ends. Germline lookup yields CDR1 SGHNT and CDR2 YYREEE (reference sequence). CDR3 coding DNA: TGTGCCAGCAGCCCAGGGGAAAGGCGGCGTGAAGCTTTCTTT. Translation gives CASSPGERRREAFF.

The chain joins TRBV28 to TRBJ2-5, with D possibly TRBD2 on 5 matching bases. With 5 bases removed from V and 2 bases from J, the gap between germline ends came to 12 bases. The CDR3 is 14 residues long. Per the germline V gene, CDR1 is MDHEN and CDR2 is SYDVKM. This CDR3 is CASSKYSGQETQYF. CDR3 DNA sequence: TGTGCCAGCAGTAAGTACTCGGGGCAAGAGACCCAGTACTTC.

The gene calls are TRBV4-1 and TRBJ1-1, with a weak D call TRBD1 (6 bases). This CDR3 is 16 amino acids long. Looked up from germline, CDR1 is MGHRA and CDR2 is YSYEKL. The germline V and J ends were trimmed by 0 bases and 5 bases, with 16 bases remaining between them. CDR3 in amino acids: CASSQDPGGGGTEAFF. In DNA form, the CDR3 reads TGCGCCAGCAGCCAAGACCCTGGGGGGGGCGGGACTGAAGCTTTCTTT.

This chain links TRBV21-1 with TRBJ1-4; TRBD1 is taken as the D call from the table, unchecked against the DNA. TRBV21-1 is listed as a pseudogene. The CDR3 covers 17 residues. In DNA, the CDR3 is TGTGCCAGCAGCAAAGGTTGGAGGACAGGGGGCGGTGAAAAACTGTTTTTT. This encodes CASSKGWRTGGGEKLFF.